This is a list of T cell receptor beta chains from one sample in a study of TIL therapy for anti-PD-1-resistant metastatic lung cancer. Clones were sequenced by immunoSEQ multiplex PCR, and TCRdb holds only the in-frame ones, with some missing. Among roughly 17,000 clones listed, roughly 72% were seen once. This sample comprised blood, obtained at baseline. The receptors here all came from a person aged 25-80 years with non-small cell lung cancer. CDR3s include the opening cysteine and the closing phenylalanine or tryptophan. Fields, in order: clone size, V gene, J gene, D gene, CDR3 DNA, CDR3 protein. D genes are given only for firm matches. Some rows have no size entry. The others give once, few or many, or a class for an expanded clone.

NA,TRBV6-5,TRBJ2-1,NA,TGTGCCAGCAGTTCCGCGGACGGCCTCTACAATGAGCAGTTCTTC,CASSSADGLYNEQFF
NA,TRBV7-2,TRBJ1-3,NA,TGTGCCAGCAGCCAGACAGGAGGCGCTGGAAACACCATATATTTT,CASSQTGGAGNTIYF
NA,TRBV7-2,TRBJ2-5,NA,TGTGCCAGCAGCTTTTATGGTTTTAGGGAGACCCAGTACTTC,CASSFYGFRETQYF
NA,TRBV5-8,TRBJ1-6,TRBD1,TGTGCCAGCAGGGGCAGGGGGCAATCACCCCTCCACTTT,CASRGRGQSPLHF
NA,TRBV7-9,TRBJ1-5,NA,TGTGCCAGCAGCTTATGGATCAATCAGCCCCAGCATTTT,CASSLWINQPQHF
NA,TRBV7-2,TRBJ2-5,TRBD1,TGTGCCAGCAGCTCCAGGGGGCTTGGTGTTATAGGAGAGACCCAGTACTTC,CASSSRGLGVIGETQYF
NA,TRBV2,TRBJ2-3,TRBD2,TGTGCCAGCAGTGAATCCCGCCGGGGGGTCACAGATACGCAGTATTTT,CASSESRRGVTDTQYF
NA,TRBV13,TRBJ2-5,NA,TGTGCCAGCAGCTTATCTAGCTGGGGGGCCCAAGAGACCCAGTACTTC,CASSLSSWGAQETQYF
few,TRBV4-1,TRBJ1-5,NA,TGCGCCAGCAGCCAAGTGAGTTTCAGGGGACCTCAGCCCCAGCATTTT,CASSQVSFRGPQPQHF
NA,TRBV4-1,TRBJ2-2,TRBD1,TGCGCCAGCAGCCAGACAGGGGGCGAAAGAACCGGGGAGCTGTTTTTT,CASSQTGGERTGELFF
NA,TRBV6-5,TRBJ2-1,NA,TGTGCCAGCAGCAGGGGAGGGGCAAGGGAGCAGTTCTTC,CASSRGGAREQFF
NA,TRBV7-3,TRBJ2-2,TRBD2,TGTGCCAGCAGCCCTAAGGGGCTAGCGGGGGGCCAGACCGGGGAGCTGTTTTTT,CASSPKGLAGGQTGELFF
NA,TRBV6-4,TRBJ1-3,TRBD1,TGTGCCAGCCACCAACACCACAGGGGCCCTGGAAACACCATATATTTT,CASHQHHRGPGNTIYF
NA,TRBV6-6,TRBJ1-3,NA,TGTGCCAGCAGTTACGGTTCAGGCTCTGGAAACACCATATATTTT,CASSYGSGSGNTIYF
NA,TRBV28,TRBJ1-3,TRBD1,TGTGCCAGCAGTCCGGAAACAGGGGCCATCCTCTCTGGAAACACCATATATTTT,CASSPETGAILSGNTIYF
NA,TRBV4-2,TRBJ2-7,TRBD2,TGTGCCAGCAGCCAAGATTTAAGCGGGGGCTACGAGCAGTACTTC,CASSQDLSGGYEQYF
NA,TRBV18,TRBJ2-7,TRBD1,TGTGCCAGCTCCTCGGGACAGAGTAACTACGAGCAGTACTTC,CASSSGQSNYEQYF
once,TRBV2,TRBJ1-2,NA,TGTGCCAGCAGTGACTCGACAGATAACTATGGCTACACCTTC,CASSDSTDNYGYTF
NA,TRBV4-1,TRBJ2-5,NA,TGCGCCAGCAGCCAAGGAAGTCAGGGGTCAGGGACCCAGTACTTC,CASSQGSQGSGTQYF
NA,TRBV29-1,TRBJ1-5,TRBD1,TGCAGCGTTGATTCCAGGGGGGGTTATAGCAATCAGCCCCAGCATTTT,CSVDSRGGYSNQPQHF
NA,TRBV6-4,TRBJ2-5,TRBD2,TGTGCCAGCAGTGACGGAGCGGGGGGGCAAGAGACCCAGTACTTC,CASSDGAGGQETQYF
NA,TRBV6-6,TRBJ1-1,NA,TGTGCCACTATGACAGGACTGCTTACCGTAAACACTGAAGCTTTCTTT,CATMTGLLTVNTEAFF
NA,TRBV4-2,TRBJ2-7,NA,TGTGCCAGCAGCTTAATTTCGTGGGGGGCAGACCCGGACTACGAGCAGTACTTC,CASSLISWGADPDYEQYF
NA,TRBV5-1,TRBJ2-3,NA,TGCGCCAGCAGCTTGGTGGCCCAATGGACAGATACGCAGTATTTT,CASSLVAQWTDTQYF
NA,TRBV29-1,TRBJ2-7,NA,TGCAGCGTAGGGAACTACGAGCAGTACTTC,CSVGNYEQYF
NA,TRBV5-6,TRBJ2-7,TRBD2,TGTGCCAGCAGCCGAGGACTAGCACCCTACGAGCAGTACTTC,CASSRGLAPYEQYF
NA,TRBV5-4,TRBJ1-2,TRBD1,TGTGCCAGCAGCTTGGCCGGGCAGGGGGGCCGATTGAGGGGCTACACCTTC,CASSLAGQGGRLRGYTF
NA,TRBV9,TRBJ2-7,NA,TGTGCCAGCAGCCCGGGACGGGTCGTAACCTACGAGCAGTACTTC,CASSPGRVVTYEQYF